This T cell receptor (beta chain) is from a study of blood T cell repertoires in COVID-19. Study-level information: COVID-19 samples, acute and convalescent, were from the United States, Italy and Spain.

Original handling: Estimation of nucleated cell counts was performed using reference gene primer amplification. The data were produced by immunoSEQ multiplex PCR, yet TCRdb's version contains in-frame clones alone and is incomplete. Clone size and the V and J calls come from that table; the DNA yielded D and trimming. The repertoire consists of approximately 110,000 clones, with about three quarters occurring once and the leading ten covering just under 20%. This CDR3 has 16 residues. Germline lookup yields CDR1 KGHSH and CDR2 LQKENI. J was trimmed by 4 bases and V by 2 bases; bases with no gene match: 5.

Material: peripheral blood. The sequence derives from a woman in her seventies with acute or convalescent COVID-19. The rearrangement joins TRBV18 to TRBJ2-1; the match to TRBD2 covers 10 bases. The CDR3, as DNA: TGTGCCAGCTCACCAAGGCCTAGCGGGAGATACAATGAGCAGTTCTTC. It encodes CASSPRPSGRYNEQFF.